The 6 T cell receptor beta chains reported below all come from one sample, sequenced in a study of blood T cell repertoires in COVID-19. Libraries were prepared by immunoSEQ multiplex PCR; TCRdb keeps only in-frame clonotypes and omits some of them. The sample carries 70,000 or so clones, 80% recorded once. The specimen sequenced was peripheral blood. These receptor sequences come from a man between 45 and 60 years old with COVID-19, enrolled during active disease.

The chain employs TRBV28 and TRBJ1-5; D perhaps matches TRBD1 (6 bases). Trimming stripped 3 bases from V and 6 bases from J, with 15 bases between. This CDR3 has 15 residues. From germline, CDR1 is MDHEN and CDR2 SYDVKM. The CDR3 reads CASSFRGAYGQPQHF. CDR3 sequence (DNA): TGTGCCAGCAGTTTTCGGGGGGCATACGGTCAGCCCCAGCATTTT.

V and J are TRBV2 and TRBJ2-5; D possibly corresponds to TRBD2 (5 bases). The CDR3 extends over 14 amino acids. Germline V gene data show CDR1 as SNHLY and CDR2 as FYNNEI. V gave up 4 bases and J gave up 3 bases, with 12 bases separating them. DNA for the CDR3: TGTGCCAGCAGTGCCGTGACCGGGAAAGAGACCCAGTACTTC. It translates to CASSAVTGKETQYF.

This chain uses TRBV5-5 with TRBJ1-2; no definite D call. Germline CDR1 reads SGHKS; CDR2 reads YYEKEE (reference sequence). V dropped 0 bases and J dropped 4 bases, with 13 bases sitting between them. CDR3 length: 15 residues. The CDR3 DNA sequence: TGTGCCAGCAGCTTGGAACAAATGAATCTCTATGGCTACACCTTC. Amino acids: CASSLEQMNLYGYTF. Supplemented by reference TRBV5-5 and TRBJ1-2, the full variable domain reads DAGVTQSPTHLIKTRGQQVTLRCSPISGHKSVSWYQQVLGQGPQFIFQYYEKEERGRGNFPDRFSARQFPNYSSELNVNALLLGDSALYLCASSLEQMNLYGYTFGSGTRLTVV.

The chain combines TRBV12-3 or TRBV12-4 with TRBJ1-2; D remains unclear. The CDR3 contains 13 residues. Trimming left V 7 bases short and J 2 bases short, with 11 bases between. The CDR3: CASTFQENYGYTF. The CDR3, as DNA: TGTGCCAGCACCTTTCAGGAAAACTATGGCTACACCTTC.

This chain links TRBV28 with TRBJ2-7, with 9 bases fitting TRBD1. Germline V gene data show CDR1 as MDHEN and CDR2 as SYDVKM. The V segment lost 5 bases and the J segment 4 bases; nucleotides outside the gene matches: 9. This CDR3 comprises 15 residues. CDR3 nucleotides: TGTGCCAGCAGTCTCCCGACAGGGGGTCTTTACGAGCAGTACTTC. Its translation: CASSLPTGGLYEQYF.

This clone rates as medium-sized. Distinct nucleotide sequences in the sample also encode this CDR3. The chain has TRBV4-2 and TRBJ1-3; TRBD1 is a possible D gene (5 bases). Trimming stripped 1 base from V and 3 bases from J, with 13 bases between. The CDR3 sequence is 16 residues long. Germline V CDR1 and CDR2: LGHNA, YNFKEQ. Here the CDR3 DNA reads TGTGCCAGCAGCCAAGGTCCGGGGGACGGTGGAAACACCATATATTTT. This sequence encodes CASSQGPGDGGNTIYF.